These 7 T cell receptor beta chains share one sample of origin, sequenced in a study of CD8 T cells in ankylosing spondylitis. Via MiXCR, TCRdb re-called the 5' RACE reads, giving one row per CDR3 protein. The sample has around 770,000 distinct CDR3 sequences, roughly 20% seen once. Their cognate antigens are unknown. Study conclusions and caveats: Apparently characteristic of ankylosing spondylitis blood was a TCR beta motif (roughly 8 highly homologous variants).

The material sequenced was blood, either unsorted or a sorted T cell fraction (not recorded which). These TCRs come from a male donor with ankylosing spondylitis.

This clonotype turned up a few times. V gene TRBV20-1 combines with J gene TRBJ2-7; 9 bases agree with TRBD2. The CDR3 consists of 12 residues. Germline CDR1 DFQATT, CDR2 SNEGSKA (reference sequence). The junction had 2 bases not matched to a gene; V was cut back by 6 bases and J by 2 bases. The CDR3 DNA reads TGCAGTGCACCTAGCGGGACCTACGAGCAGTACTTC. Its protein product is CSAPSGTYEQYF.

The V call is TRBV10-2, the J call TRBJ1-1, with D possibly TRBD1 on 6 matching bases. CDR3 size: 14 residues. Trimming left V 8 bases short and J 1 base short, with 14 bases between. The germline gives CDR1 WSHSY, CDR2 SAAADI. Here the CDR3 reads CASQGSSTNTEAFF. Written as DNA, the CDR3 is TGCGCCAGCCAGGGGTCCTCGACGAACACTGAAGCTTTCTTT.

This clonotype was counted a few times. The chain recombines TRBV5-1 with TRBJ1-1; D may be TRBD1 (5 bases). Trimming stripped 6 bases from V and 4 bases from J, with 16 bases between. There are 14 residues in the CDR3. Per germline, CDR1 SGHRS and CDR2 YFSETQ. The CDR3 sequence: CASMEGTVSTEAFF. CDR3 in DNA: TGCGCCAGCATGGAGGGGACGGTGAGCACTGAAGCTTTCTTT.

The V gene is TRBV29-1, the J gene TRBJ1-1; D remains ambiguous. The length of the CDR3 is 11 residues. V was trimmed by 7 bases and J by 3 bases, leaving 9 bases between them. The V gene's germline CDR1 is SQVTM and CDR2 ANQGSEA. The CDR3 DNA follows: TGCAGCGGGGCCCTTTACACTGAAGCTTTCTTT. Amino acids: CSGALYTEAFF. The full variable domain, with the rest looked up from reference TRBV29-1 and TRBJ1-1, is SAVISQKPSRDICQRGTSLTIQCQVDSQVTMMFWYRQQPGQSLTLIATANQGSEATYESGFVIDKFPISRPNLTFSTLTVSNMSPEDSSIYLCSGALYTEAFFGQGTRLTVV.

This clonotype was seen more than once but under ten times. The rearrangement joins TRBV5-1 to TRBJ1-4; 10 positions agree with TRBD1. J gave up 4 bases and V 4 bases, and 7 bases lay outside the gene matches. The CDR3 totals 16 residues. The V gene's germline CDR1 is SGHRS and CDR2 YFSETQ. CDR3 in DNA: TGCGCCAGCAGCCAGACAGGGGGCCGCAGTAATGAAAAACTGTTTTTT. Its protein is CASSQTGGRSNEKLFF.

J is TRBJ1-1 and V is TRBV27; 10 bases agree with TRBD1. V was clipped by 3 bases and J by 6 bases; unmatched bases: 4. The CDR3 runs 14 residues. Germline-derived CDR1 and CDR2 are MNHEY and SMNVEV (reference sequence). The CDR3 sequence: CASSFDRGRAEAFF. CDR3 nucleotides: TGTGCCAGCAGTTTTGACAGGGGGCGGGCTGAAGCTTTCTTT.

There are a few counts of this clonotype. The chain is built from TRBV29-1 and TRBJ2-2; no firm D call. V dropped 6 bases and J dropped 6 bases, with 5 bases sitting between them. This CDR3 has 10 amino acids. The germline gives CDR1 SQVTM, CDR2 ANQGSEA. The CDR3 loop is CSVVAGELFF. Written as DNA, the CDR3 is TGCAGCGTGGTGGCCGGGGAGCTGTTTTTT.